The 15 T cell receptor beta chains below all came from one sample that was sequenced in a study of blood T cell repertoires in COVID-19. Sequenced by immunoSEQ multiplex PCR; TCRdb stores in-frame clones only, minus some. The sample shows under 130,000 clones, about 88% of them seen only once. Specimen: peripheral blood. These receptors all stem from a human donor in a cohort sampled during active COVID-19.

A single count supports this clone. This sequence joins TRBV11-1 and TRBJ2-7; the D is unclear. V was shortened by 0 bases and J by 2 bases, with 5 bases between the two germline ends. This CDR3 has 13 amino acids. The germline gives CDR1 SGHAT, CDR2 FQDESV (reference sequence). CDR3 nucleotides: TGTGCCAGCAGCTTAGCTGAGGCCTACGAGCAGTACTTC. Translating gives CASSLAEAYEQYF.

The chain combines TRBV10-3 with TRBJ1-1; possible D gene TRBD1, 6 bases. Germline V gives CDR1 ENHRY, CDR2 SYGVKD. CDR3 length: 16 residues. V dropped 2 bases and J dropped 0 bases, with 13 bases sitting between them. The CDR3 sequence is CAISEDRTTMNTEAFF. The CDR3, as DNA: TGTGCCATCAGTGAGGACAGGACCACAATGAACACTGAAGCTTTCTTT.

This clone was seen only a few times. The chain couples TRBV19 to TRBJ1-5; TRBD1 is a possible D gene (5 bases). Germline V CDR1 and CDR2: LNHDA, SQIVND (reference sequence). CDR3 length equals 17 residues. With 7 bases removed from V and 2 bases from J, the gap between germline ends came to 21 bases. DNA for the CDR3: TGTGCCAGTATCCCGAACTTTAAGACGGGGGGCAATCAGCCCCAGCATTTT. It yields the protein CASIPNFKTGGNQPQHF.

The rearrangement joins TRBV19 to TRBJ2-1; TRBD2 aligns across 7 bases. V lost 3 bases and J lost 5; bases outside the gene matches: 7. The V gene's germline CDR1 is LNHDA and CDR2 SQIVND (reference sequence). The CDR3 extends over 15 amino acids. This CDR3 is CASSMSLAEHNEQFF. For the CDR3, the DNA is TGTGCCAGTAGTATGTCCCTAGCGGAACACAATGAGCAGTTCTTC.

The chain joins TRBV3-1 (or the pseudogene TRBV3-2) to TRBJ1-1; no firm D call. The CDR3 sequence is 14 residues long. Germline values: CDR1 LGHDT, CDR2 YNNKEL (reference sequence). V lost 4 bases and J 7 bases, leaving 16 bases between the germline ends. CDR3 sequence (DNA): TGTGCCAGCAGCCCCTTTGAGAGTTTTAATGAAGCTTTCTTT. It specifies CASSPFESFNEAFF.

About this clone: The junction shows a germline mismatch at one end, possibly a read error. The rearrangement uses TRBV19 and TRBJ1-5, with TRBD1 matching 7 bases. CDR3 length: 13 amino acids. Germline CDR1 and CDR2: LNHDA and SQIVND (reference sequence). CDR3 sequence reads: CASGPGGNQLQHF. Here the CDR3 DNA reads TGTGCCAGTGGACCAGGGGGAAATCAGCTCCAGCATTTT.

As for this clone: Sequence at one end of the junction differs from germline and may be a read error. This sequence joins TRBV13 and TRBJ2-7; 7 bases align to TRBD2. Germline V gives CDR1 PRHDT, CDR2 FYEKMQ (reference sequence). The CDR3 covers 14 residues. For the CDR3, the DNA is TGTGCCAGCAGCCTAGGGAGGGAGTTTAACGAGCAGTACTTC. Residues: CASSLGREFNEQYF.

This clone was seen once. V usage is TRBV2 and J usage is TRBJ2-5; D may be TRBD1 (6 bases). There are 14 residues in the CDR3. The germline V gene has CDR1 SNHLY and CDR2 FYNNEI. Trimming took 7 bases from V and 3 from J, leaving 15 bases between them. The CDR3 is CASTRRGAEETQYF. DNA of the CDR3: TGTGCCAGCACTCGCAGGGGCGCGGAAGAGACCCAGTACTTC.

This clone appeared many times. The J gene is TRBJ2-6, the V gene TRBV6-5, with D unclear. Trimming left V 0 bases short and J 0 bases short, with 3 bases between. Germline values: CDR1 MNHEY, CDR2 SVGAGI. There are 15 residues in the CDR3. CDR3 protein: CASSYSLSGANVLTF. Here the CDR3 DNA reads TGTGCCAGCAGTTACTCACTCTCTGGGGCCAACGTCCTGACTTTC.

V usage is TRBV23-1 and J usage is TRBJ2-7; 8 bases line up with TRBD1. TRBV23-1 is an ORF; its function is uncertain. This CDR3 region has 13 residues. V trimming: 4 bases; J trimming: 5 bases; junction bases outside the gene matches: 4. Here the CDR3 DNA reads TGCGCCAGCAGTCGGACAGGGCCCCACGAGCAGTACTTC. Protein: CASSRTGPHEQYF.

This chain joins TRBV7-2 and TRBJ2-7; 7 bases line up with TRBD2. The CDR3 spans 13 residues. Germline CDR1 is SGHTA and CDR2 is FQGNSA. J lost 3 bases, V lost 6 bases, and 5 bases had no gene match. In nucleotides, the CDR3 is TGTGCCAGCAGTTATCAGCGGGGCTACGAGCAGTACTTC. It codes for CASSYQRGYEQYF.

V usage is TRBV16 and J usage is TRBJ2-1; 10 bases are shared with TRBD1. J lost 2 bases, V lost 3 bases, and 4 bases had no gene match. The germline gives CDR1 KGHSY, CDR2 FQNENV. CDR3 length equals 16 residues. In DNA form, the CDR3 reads TGTGCCAGCAGCCACCTGGACAGGGGGGCCTACAATGAGCAGTTCTTC. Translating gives CASSHLDRGAYNEQFF.

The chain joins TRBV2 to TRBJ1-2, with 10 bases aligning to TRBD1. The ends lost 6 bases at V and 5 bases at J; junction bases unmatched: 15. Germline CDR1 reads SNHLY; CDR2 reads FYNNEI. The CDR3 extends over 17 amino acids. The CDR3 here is CASRDAGTGAILYGYTF. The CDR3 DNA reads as TGTGCCAGCAGAGACGCCGGGACAGGGGCTATTTTATATGGCTACACCTTC.

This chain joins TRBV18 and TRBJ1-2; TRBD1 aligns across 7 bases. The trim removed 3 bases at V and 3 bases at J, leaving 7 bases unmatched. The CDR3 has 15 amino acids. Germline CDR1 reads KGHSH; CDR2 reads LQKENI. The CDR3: CASSPGKGADYGYTF. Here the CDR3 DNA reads TGTGCCAGCTCACCTGGCAAGGGGGCGGACTATGGCTACACCTTC.

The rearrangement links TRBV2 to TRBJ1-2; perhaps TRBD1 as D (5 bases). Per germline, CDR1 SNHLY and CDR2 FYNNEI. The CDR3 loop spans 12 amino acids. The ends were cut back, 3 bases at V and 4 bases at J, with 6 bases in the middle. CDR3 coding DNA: TGTGCCAGCAGTGAGGGGGGCTATGGCTACACCTTC. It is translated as CASSEGGYGYTF.